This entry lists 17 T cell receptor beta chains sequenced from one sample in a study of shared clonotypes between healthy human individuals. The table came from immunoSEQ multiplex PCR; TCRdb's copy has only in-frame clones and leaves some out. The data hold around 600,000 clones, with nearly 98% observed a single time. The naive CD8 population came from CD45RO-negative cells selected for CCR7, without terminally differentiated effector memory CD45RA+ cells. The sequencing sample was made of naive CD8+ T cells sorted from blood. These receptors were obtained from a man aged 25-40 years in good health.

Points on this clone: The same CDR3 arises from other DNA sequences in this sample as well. The DNA for the CDR3 is TGCGCCAGCAGCTCGGGACAGGGGTACTACGAGCAGTACTTC. Amino acids: CASSSGQGYYEQYF. The chain is built from TRBV5-1 and TRBJ2-7; the match to TRBD1 covers 10 bases. In germline, CDR1 is SGHRS, CDR2 YFSETQ. The V and J ends lost 3 bases and 3 bases, in that order; junction bases with no gene match: 3. The CDR3 runs 14 residues.

The CDR3 region has the DNA TGTGCCAGCAGCCCGGAGCTCTCAGATACGCAGTATTTT. Translated: CASSPELSDTQYF. The chain links TRBV11-2 to TRBJ2-3; D not certain. The germline gives CDR1 SGHAT, CDR2 FQNNGV. The CDR3 is 13 residues long. V was clipped by 5 bases and J by 4 bases, with 10 bases between them.

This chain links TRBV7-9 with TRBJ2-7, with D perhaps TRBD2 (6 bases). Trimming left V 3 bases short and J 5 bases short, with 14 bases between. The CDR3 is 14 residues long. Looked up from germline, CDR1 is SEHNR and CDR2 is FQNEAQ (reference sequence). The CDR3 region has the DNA TGTGCCAGCAGCTTCGTTACAACGGGGGACGAGCAGTACTTC. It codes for CASSFVTTGDEQYF. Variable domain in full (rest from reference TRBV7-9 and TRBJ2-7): DTGVSQNPRHKITKRGQNVTFRCDPISEHNRLYWYRQTLGQGPEFLTYFQNEAQLEKSRLLSDRFSAERPKGSFSTLEIQRTEQGDSAMYLCASSFVTTGDEQYFGPGTRLTVT.

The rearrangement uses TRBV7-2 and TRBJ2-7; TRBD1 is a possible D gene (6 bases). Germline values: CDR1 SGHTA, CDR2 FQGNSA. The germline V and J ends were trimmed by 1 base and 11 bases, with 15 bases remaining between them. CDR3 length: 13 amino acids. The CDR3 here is CASSLDDRLREYF. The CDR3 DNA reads TGTGCCAGCAGCTTAGATGACAGGCTCCGCGAGTACTTC.

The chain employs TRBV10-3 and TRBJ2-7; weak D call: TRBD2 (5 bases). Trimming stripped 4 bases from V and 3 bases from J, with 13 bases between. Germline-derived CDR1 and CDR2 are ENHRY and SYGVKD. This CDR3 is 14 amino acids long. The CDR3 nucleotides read TGTGCCATCAGTGGGACCCCTCGGGGCTACGAGCAGTACTTC. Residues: CAISGTPRGYEQYF.

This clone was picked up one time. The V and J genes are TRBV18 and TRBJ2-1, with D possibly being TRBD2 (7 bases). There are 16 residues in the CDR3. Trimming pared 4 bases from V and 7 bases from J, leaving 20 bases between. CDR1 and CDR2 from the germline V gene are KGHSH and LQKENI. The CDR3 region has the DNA TGTGCCAGCTCACTCCCGGAGGCGGGGGCTCATAATGAGCAGTTCTTC. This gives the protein CASSLPEAGAHNEQFF.

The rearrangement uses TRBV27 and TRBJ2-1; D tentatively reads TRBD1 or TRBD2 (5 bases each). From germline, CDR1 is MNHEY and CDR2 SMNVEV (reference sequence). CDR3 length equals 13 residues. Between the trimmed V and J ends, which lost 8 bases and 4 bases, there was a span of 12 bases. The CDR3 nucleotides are TGTGCCAGCCGAGTGGGACGGTACAATGAGCAGTTCTTC. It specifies CASRVGRYNEQFF.

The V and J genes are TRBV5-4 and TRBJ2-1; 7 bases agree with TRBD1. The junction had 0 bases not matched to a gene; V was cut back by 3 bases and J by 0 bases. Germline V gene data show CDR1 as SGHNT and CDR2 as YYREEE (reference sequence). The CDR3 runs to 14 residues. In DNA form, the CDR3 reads TGTGCCAGCAGCTGGGACAGCTCCTACAATGAGCAGTTCTTC. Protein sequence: CASSWDSSYNEQFF.

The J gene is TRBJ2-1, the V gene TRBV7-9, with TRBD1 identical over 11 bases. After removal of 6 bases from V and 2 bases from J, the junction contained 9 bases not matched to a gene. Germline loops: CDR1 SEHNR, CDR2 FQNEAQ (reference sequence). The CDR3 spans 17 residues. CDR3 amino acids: CASRNTRTGGTYNEQFF. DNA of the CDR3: TGTGCCAGCAGAAATACCAGGACAGGGGGCACCTACAATGAGCAGTTCTTC. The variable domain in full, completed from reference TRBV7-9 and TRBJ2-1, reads DTGVSQNPRHKITKRGQNVTFRCDPISEHNRLYWYRQTLGQGPEFLTYFQNEAQLEKSRLLSDRFSAERPKGSFSTLEIQRTEQGDSAMYLCASRNTRTGGTYNEQFFGPGTRLTVL.

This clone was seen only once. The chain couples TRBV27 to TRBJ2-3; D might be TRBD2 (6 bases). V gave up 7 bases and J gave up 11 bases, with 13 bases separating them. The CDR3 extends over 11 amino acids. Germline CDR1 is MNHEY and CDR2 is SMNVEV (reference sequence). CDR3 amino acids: CASIAGSKQYF. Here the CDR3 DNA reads TGTGCCAGCATCGCCGGGAGTAAGCAGTATTTT.

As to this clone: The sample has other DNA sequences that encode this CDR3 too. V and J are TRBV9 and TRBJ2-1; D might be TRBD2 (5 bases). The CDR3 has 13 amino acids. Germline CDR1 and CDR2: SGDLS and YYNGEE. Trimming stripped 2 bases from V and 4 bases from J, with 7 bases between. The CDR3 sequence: CASSVGDYNEQFF. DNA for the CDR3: TGTGCCAGCAGCGTCGGGGATTACAATGAGCAGTTCTTC. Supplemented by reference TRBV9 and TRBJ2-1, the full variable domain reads DSGVTQTPKHLITATGQRVTLRCSPRSGDLSVYWYQQSLDQGLQFLIQYYNGEERAKGNILERFSAQQFPDLHSELNLSSLELGDSALYFCASSVGDYNEQFFGPGTRLTVL.

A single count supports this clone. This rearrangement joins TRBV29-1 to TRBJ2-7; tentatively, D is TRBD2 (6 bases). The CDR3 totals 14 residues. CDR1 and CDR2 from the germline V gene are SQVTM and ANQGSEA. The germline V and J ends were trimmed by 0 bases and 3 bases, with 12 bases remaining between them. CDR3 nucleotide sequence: TGCAGCGTTGAAGACCGCGGGAACGTCTACGAGCAGTACTTC. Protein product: CSVEDRGNVYEQYF.

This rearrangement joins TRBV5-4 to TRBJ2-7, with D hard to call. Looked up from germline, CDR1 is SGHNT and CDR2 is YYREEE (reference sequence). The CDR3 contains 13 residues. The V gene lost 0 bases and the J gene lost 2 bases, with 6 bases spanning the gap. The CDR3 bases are TGTGCCAGCAGCTTGGAGAGCGCCTACGAGCAGTACTTC. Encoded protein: CASSLESAYEQYF.

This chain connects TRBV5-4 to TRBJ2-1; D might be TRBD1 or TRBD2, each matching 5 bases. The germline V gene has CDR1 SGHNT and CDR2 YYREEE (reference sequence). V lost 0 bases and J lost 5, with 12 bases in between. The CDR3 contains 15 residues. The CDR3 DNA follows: TGTGCCAGCAGCTTGGCCGGGACCCAAGACAATGAGCAGTTCTTC. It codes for CASSLAGTQDNEQFF.

The CDR3 spells CASSPEEGRGGANVLTF. CDR3 DNA sequence: TGTGCCAGCAGCCCAGAGGAGGGGCGCGGTGGGGCCAACGTCCTGACTTTC. V usage is TRBV7-9 and J usage is TRBJ2-6; perhaps TRBD2 as D (6 bases). Germline CDR1 and CDR2: SEHNR and FQNEAQ (reference sequence). Trimming removed 5 bases at V and 3 bases at J, with 17 bases between. This CDR3 has 17 residues.

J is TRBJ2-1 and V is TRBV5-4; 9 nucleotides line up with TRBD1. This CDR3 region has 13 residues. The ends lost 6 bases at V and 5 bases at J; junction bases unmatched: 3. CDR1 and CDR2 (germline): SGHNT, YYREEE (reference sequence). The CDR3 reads CASTGQGNNEQFF. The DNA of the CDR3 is TGTGCCAGCACGGGACAGGGAAACAATGAGCAGTTCTTC.

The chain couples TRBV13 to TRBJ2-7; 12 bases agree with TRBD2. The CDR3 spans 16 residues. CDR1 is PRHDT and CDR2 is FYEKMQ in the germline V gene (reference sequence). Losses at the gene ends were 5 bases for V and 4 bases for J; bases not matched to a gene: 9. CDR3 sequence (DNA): TGTGCCAGCAGCACCACCCGGACTAGCGGGACATACGAGCAGTACTTC. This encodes CASSTTRTSGTYEQYF.